This TCR beta chain was identified during a study of blood T cell repertoires in COVID-19. Study-wide context: Samples taken during acute and convalescent COVID-19 were collected in the United States, Italy and Spain. The analysed material was cDNA or gDNA that came from T cells, B-cell-depleted T cells, or PBMCs.

Trimming removed 6 bases from V and 4 bases from J; junction bases left unmatched: 4. The CDR3 has 15 amino acids. Germline CDR1 MDHEN, CDR2 SYDVKM. Original handling: From reference gene primer amplification, estimates of nucleated cell counts were derived. Here immunoSEQ multiplex PCR was the method, and the copy in TCRdb shows in-frame clones only, minus some. The DNA was the basis for D and trimming; V, J and clone size are from that table. This table has some 280,000 clones, roughly nine tenths appearing once. Only one count was recorded for this clone. The chain combines TRBV28 with TRBJ2-3; the match to TRBD2 covers 13 bases. The sample was peripheral blood. This sequence originates from a woman aged 40 to 50 who had recovered from COVID-19. The CDR3: CASSGLAGVPDTQYF. In DNA form, the CDR3 reads TGTGCCAGCAGCGGACTAGCGGGAGTTCCAGATACGCAGTATTTT.